One sample yielded the 27 T cell receptor beta chains listed below, sequenced in a study of monozygotic twins with inflammatory bowel disease. TCRdb reprocessed the 5' RACE reads; each CDR3 protein has one entry and no DNA is given. The table for this sample gives about 450,000 distinct CDR3 sequences. Source material: blood. All receptors derive from a human donor with ulcerative colitis or Crohn's disease, or a healthy co-twin of an affected twin (not recorded which).

The chain employs TRBV20-1 and TRBJ2-1; the D call of TRBD2 rests on TCRdb alone, since no DNA is present to check it. Germline assignment: CDR1 DFQATT and CDR2 SNEGSKA (reference sequence). The CDR3 runs 17 residues. CDR3 sequence: CSAPGLAGFSSYNEQFF.

The chain has TRBV7-2 and TRBJ2-2; TCRdb proposes TRBD1, but this gene call is untestable without DNA. The CDR3 has 15 residues. Germline values: CDR1 SGHTA, CDR2 FQGNSA. CDR3 residues: CASSLDRTVTGELFF.

Here the CDR3 reads CASSPTTGDDGYTF. The chain uses TRBV11-1 and TRBJ1-2; without DNA, the TCRdb call of TRBD1 cannot be checked. This CDR3 region has 14 residues. Germline CDR1 and CDR2: SGHAT and FQDESV (reference sequence).

The V gene is TRBV6-5, the J gene TRBJ2-2; as DNA is missing, the TRBD1 call by TCRdb cannot be tested. The CDR3 extends over 15 amino acids. The germline CDR1 and CDR2 sequences are MNHEY and SVGAGI. This CDR3 reads CASSYEAGATGELFF.

This chain uses TRBV12-3 or TRBV12-4 with TRBJ1-2; no DNA is available, so the TRBD1 call from TCRdb remains unchecked. CDR3 length equals 17 residues. The CDR3 is CASSKTWGQGALYGYTF.

The rearrangement joins TRBV20-1 to TRBJ2-1; TCRdb lists TRBD2, though no DNA is available to test this call. This CDR3 region has 13 residues. Germline CDR1 DFQATT, CDR2 SNEGSKA (reference sequence). The CDR3 reads CSAREAGRDEQFF.

The rearrangement links TRBV9 to TRBJ1-4; checking the TCRdb D call of TRBD1 is not possible without DNA. Germline V CDR1 and CDR2: SGDLS, YYNGEE. The CDR3 is 15 amino acids. The chain's CDR3 is CASSVQTGGNEKLFF.

V gene TRBV10-3 combines with J gene TRBJ2-5. The CDR3 has 14 amino acids. Germline V gene data show CDR1 as ENHRY and CDR2 as SYGVKD. CDR3 region: CAISGDGYQETQYF.

V usage is TRBV5-6 and J usage is TRBJ2-2. Germline CDR1 reads SGHDT; CDR2 reads YYEEEE. The CDR3 covers 14 residues. This CDR3 is CASSLYPATGELFF.

The chain links TRBV28 to TRBJ1-2; the D call from TCRdb, TRBD1, cannot be confirmed without DNA. CDR3 length equals 15 residues. Germline CDR1 is MDHEN and CDR2 is SYDVKM. CDR3 amino acids: CASSLVLRGPDGYTF.

The rearrangement links TRBV15 to TRBJ2-3; TCRdb names TRBD1, which stays unverified in the absence of DNA. The CDR3 spans 17 residues. Germline V gene lookup returns CDR1 LNHNV and CDR2 YYDKDF (reference sequence). This CDR3 reads CATSGTQDQGRTDTQYF. Based on the CDR3 plus reference TRBV15 and TRBJ2-3, the full variable domain is DAMVIQNPRYQVTQFGKPVTLSCSQTLNHNVMYWYQQKSSQAPKLLFHYYDKDFNNEADTPDNFQSRRPNTSFCFLDIRSPGLGDTAMYLCATSGTQDQGRTDTQYFGPGTRLTVL.

This chain joins TRBV12-3 or TRBV12-4 and TRBJ2-3. The CDR3 is 14 amino acids. CDR3: CASSLAITADTQYF.

The chain joins TRBV20-1 to TRBJ1-4. CDR1 is DFQATT, CDR2 SNEGSKA, per germline (reference sequence). The CDR3 is made up of 13 amino acids. CDR3 region: CSARVDTIGKLLF.

The V call is TRBV14, the J call TRBJ2-1. This CDR3 is built from 13 residues. CDR1 and CDR2 (germline): SGHDN, FVKESK. The CDR3 loop reads CASSQERVVGQFF.

This chain connects TRBV4-1 to TRBJ2-7; the TRBD2 assignment by TCRdb is unverifiable without DNA. This CDR3 region has 17 residues. Germline-derived CDR1 and CDR2 are MGHRA and YSYEKL. The chain's CDR3 is CASSQMLAGGVSYEQYF.

This CDR3 is CASSAPLGEVATNEKLFF. The chain couples TRBV25-1 to TRBJ1-4. CDR1 is MGHDK and CDR2 is SYGVNS in the germline V gene. The CDR3 extends over 18 amino acids.

The rearrangement links TRBV18 to TRBJ2-7; TCRdb outputs TRBD1, but without DNA this stays unchecked. The CDR3 has 16 residues. Germline V gives CDR1 KGHSH, CDR2 LQKENI. CDR3: CASSLHLGGQGYEQYF. The entire variable domain, with the rest obtained from reference TRBV18 and TRBJ2-7, is as follows: NAGVMQNPRHLVRRRGQEARLRCSPMKGHSHVYWYRQLPEEGLKFMVYLQKENIIDESGMPKERFSAEFPKEGPSILRIQQVVRGDSAAYFCASSLHLGGQGYEQYFGPGTRLTVT.

The rearrangement links TRBV6-5 to TRBJ2-7; absent DNA, TCRdb's TRBD1 call cannot be checked. CDR1 is MNHEY, CDR2 SVGAGI, per germline. The CDR3 has 15 residues. The CDR3: CASSSSGTVRYEQYF.

J is TRBJ2-7 and V is TRBV7-2; TCRdb's assignment of TRBD2 cannot be checked, as there is no DNA. Germline assignment: CDR1 SGHTA and CDR2 FQGNSA. CDR3 length equals 15 residues. The CDR3 sequence is CASSRRLAGVYEQYF.

V gene TRBV30 combines with J gene TRBJ1-1; no DNA is available, so the TRBD1 call from TCRdb remains unchecked. CDR1 is GTSNPN and CDR2 is SVGIG in the germline V gene (reference sequence). The CDR3 is made up of 15 amino acids. CDR3 amino acids: CAWSPSGQGSYEAFF.

V and J are TRBV7-8 and TRBJ2-5; TCRdb reports TRBD2, a call that lacks DNA to check it against. The CDR3 is 15 amino acids. Per the germline V gene, CDR1 is SGHVS and CDR2 is FQNEAQ. CDR3 amino acids: CASSSSGRLGETQYF.

The chain joins TRBV28 to TRBJ2-7; TCRdb designates TRBD1, a call that cannot be tested without DNA. CDR3 size: 15 residues. From germline, CDR1 is MDHEN and CDR2 SYDVKM. The CDR3 reads CASSPGGATTYEQYF. Together with reference TRBV28 and TRBJ2-7, the CDR3 gives the full variable domain: DVKVTQSSRYLVKRTGEKVFLECVQDMDHENMFWYRQDPGLGLRLIYFSYDVKMKEKGDIPEGYSVSREKKERFSLILESASTNQTSMYLCASSPGGATTYEQYFGPGTRLTVT.

The V and J genes are TRBV20-1 and TRBJ2-1. CDR3 length: 12 amino acids. Germline V gives CDR1 DFQATT, CDR2 SNEGSKA (reference sequence). This CDR3 is CSATPKTNEQFF.

This chain connects TRBV5-6 to TRBJ2-3; absent DNA, TCRdb's TRBD1 call cannot be checked. There are 16 residues in the CDR3. CDR1 is SGHDT, CDR2 YYEEEE, per germline. CDR3: CASSLWGTGGPDTQYF. Using reference TRBV5-6 and TRBJ2-3 for the parts outside the CDR3, the full variable domain is DAGVTQSPTHLIKTRGQQVTLRCSPKSGHDTVSWYQQALGQGPQFIFQYYEEEERQRGNFPDRFSGHQFPNYSSELNVNALLLGDSALYLCASSLWGTGGPDTQYFGPGTRLTVL.

This chain joins TRBV5-1 and TRBJ2-2; TCRdb proposes TRBD1, but this gene call is untestable without DNA. The germline gives CDR1 SGHRS, CDR2 YFSETQ. The CDR3 is 14 amino acids. CDR3 region: CASWDVLRAGELFF.

The rearrangement uses TRBV29-1 and TRBJ2-7; without DNA, the TCRdb call of TRBD1 cannot be checked. The CDR3 covers 11 residues. Germline V gene lookup returns CDR1 SQVTM and CDR2 ANQGSEA. The chain's CDR3 is CSGGTRGEQYF.

This chain links TRBV25-1 with TRBJ2-5. Per the germline V gene, CDR1 is MGHDK and CDR2 is SYGVNS. The CDR3 is 13 residues long. The CDR3 is CASSAGSIATQYF.